The 21 T cell receptor beta chains below all came from one sample that was sequenced in a study of technical replicates of blood from a few donors. The method was immunoSEQ multiplex PCR; TCRdb's version includes in-frame clones alone and lacks a portion of them. The sample contains 11,000 to 15,000 clones, roughly 80% of which appear only once. Specimen: PBMCs. The receptor set was obtained from a human donor in good health.

The genes are TRBV28 and TRBJ2-2; 10 bases are a match to TRBD2. The CDR3 runs to 19 residues. Germline V gene data show CDR1 as MDHEN and CDR2 as SYDVKM. Unmatched junction bases numbered 9, after V lost 1 base and J lost 1 base. CDR3 nucleotides: TGTGCCAGCAGTTTATCCCCCTTAGCGGGAGGACAGAACACCGGGGAGCTGTTTTTT. It is translated as CASSLSPLAGGQNTGELFF.

The chain uses TRBV27 and TRBJ1-2; perhaps TRBD1 as D (5 bases). This CDR3 is 13 amino acids long. Trimming removed 7 bases from V and 4 bases from J, with 13 bases in between. CDR1 and CDR2 from the germline V gene are MNHEY and SMNVEV (reference sequence). In nucleotides, the CDR3 is TGTGCCAGCATGGGGGGTGCGAGCTATGGCTACACCTTC. Encoded protein: CASMGGASYGYTF.

This clone was seen a single time. The gene calls are TRBV6-5 and TRBJ2-7, with 7 bases that match TRBD2. The trim removed 0 bases at V and 0 bases at J, leaving 5 bases unmatched. This CDR3 comprises 16 residues. From germline, CDR1 is MNHEY and CDR2 SVGAGI. The CDR3 spells CASSYSPSGPSYEQYF. In nucleotides, the CDR3 is TGTGCCAGCAGTTACTCTCCTAGCGGTCCCTCCTACGAGCAGTACTTC.

This rearrangement joins TRBV13 to TRBJ2-1; maybe TRBD1 (7 bases). The CDR3 is 16 residues long. The ends were cut back, 0 bases at V and 8 bases at J, with 17 bases in the middle. From germline, CDR1 is PRHDT and CDR2 FYEKMQ (reference sequence). The CDR3 loop reads CASSLGSPGGGDEQFF. Written as DNA, the CDR3 is TGTGCCAGCAGCTTAGGATCACCAGGAGGGGGCGATGAGCAGTTCTTC. Together with reference TRBV13 and TRBJ2-1, the CDR3 gives the full variable domain: AAGVIQSPRHLIKEKRETATLKCYPIPRHDTVYWYQQGPGQDPQFLISFYEKMQSDKGSIPDRFSAQQFSDYHSELNMSSLELGDSALYFCASSLGSPGGGDEQFFGPGTRLTVL.

The chain couples TRBV5-4 to TRBJ2-5; a weak D match, TRBD2 (5 bases). Per the germline V gene, CDR1 is SGHNT and CDR2 is YYREEE (reference sequence). The V end lost 4 bases, the J end lost 2 bases, and 12 bases lay between the germline ends. This CDR3 has 14 residues. For the CDR3, the DNA is TGTGCCAGCAGCCCCGCAACGGGACAAGAGACCCAGTACTTC. This translates into CASSPATGQETQYF.

In its sample, this clone was seen once. The gene calls are TRBV11-2 and TRBJ2-5, with 7 bases matching TRBD2. There are 16 residues in the CDR3. V gave up 5 bases and J gave up 2 bases; unmatched junction bases: 11. Per germline, CDR1 SGHAT and CDR2 FQNNGV. The CDR3 reads CASSPLGGEGQETQYF. CDR3 bases: TGTGCCAGCAGCCCCCTGGGGGGGGAGGGGCAAGAGACCCAGTACTTC.

The gene calls are TRBV6-1 and TRBJ2-7; 7 positions agree with TRBD2. This CDR3 region has 15 residues. With V trimmed by 6 bases and J by 7 bases, 15 bases remained unmatched. CDR1 MNHNS and CDR2 SASEGT come from the germline V gene. CDR3 sequence: CASRVVGEGLWEQYF. DNA of the CDR3: TGTGCCAGCAGAGTGGTGGGGGAGGGCCTCTGGGAGCAGTACTTC.

The genes are TRBV6-5 and TRBJ2-7; no definite D call. This CDR3 region has 15 residues. Per germline, CDR1 MNHEY and CDR2 SVGAGI. Trimming stripped 7 bases from V and 4 bases from J, with 20 bases between. The CDR3 region is CASTQGLEAIYEQYF. The CDR3 DNA is TGTGCCAGCACCCAAGGCCTCGAGGCGATATACGAGCAGTACTTC.

The J gene is TRBJ2-7, the V gene TRBV5-4; 9 bases map to TRBD1. The CDR3 totals 14 residues. Germline CDR1 and CDR2: SGHNT and YYREEE (reference sequence). V shed 3 bases, J shed 4 bases, and the junction held 5 bases outside the gene matches. The CDR3 coding sequence is TGTGCCAGCAGCTCTACAGGGGGCATTTACGAGCAGTACTTC. The encoded protein is CASSSTGGIYEQYF.

J is TRBJ1-1 and V is TRBV7-8; D is possibly TRBD1 (5 bases). CDR1 and CDR2 (germline): SGHVS, FQNEAQ. The CDR3 totals 15 residues. The V end lost 0 bases, the J end lost 3 bases, and 11 bases lay between the germline ends. The CDR3 sequence is CASSLAVRGDTEAFF. The CDR3 nucleotides read TGTGCCAGCAGCTTAGCCGTACGGGGGGACACTGAAGCTTTCTTT.

The chain is built from TRBV29-1 and TRBJ2-5, with 8 bases identical to TRBD2. V lost 5 bases, J lost 2 bases, and 1 base stayed unmatched. The germline gives CDR1 SQVTM, CDR2 ANQGSEA. The CDR3 loop spans 12 amino acids. The CDR3 protein is CSVKRGQETQYF. DNA of the CDR3: TGCAGCGTTAAGCGGGGGCAAGAGACCCAGTACTTC.

The gene calls are TRBV5-4 and TRBJ2-7, with 7 bases aligning to TRBD1. Germline values: CDR1 SGHNT, CDR2 YYREEE (reference sequence). V lost 6 bases to trimming and J lost 6 bases; unmatched junction nucleotides: 6. The CDR3 contains 12 residues. CDR3 loop: CASTQTGVEQYF. In DNA form, the CDR3 reads TGTGCCAGCACACAAACAGGGGTCGAGCAGTACTTC.

The CDR3 DNA sequence: TGTGCCAGCAGCTTGGCACTAGCGGGTGCCGAGCAGTACTTC. Encoded protein: CASSLALAGAEQYF. The J gene is TRBJ2-7, the V gene TRBV5-4, with 9 bases identical to TRBD2. The junction had 4 bases not matched to a gene; V was cut back by 0 bases and J by 6 bases. CDR3 length: 14 residues. The germline V gene has CDR1 SGHNT and CDR2 YYREEE (reference sequence).

Only a few counts were recorded for this clone. The rearrangement joins TRBV2 to TRBJ1-1; 9 nucleotides agree with TRBD1. V shed 6 bases, J shed 4 bases, and the junction held 6 bases outside the gene matches. The CDR3 contains 14 residues. Germline V gene data show CDR1 as SNHLY and CDR2 as FYNNEI. The CDR3 here is CASSEQGAGTEAFF. CDR3 sequence (DNA): TGTGCCAGCAGCGAACAGGGGGCCGGCACTGAAGCTTTCTTT.

This clone showed up just once. The V gene is TRBV27, the J gene TRBJ2-7, with D perhaps TRBD2 (6 bases). The CDR3 has 15 residues. The V gene lost 6 bases and the J gene lost 1 base, with 16 bases spanning the gap. The germline gives CDR1 MNHEY, CDR2 SMNVEV (reference sequence). CDR3 loop: CASSPGGGGSYEQYF. The CDR3 DNA reads as TGTGCCAGCAGCCCTGGGGGAGGTGGGTCCTACGAGCAGTACTTC.

The rearrangement links TRBV19 to TRBJ2-2, with 7 bases lining up with TRBD2. The trim removed 1 base at V and 2 bases at J, leaving 4 bases unmatched. Germline V gene data show CDR1 as LNHDA and CDR2 as SQIVND (reference sequence). The length of the CDR3 is 16 residues. This chain's CDR3 is CASSIVASGNTGELFF. For the CDR3, the DNA is TGTGCCAGTAGTATAGTGGCTAGCGGAAACACCGGGGAGCTGTTTTTT.

Note on this clone: The sample holds other DNA sequences that translate to the same CDR3. This chain uses TRBV19 with TRBJ2-1, with 7 bases lining up with TRBD2. There are 17 residues in the CDR3. Germline V gene sequence: CDR1 LNHDA, CDR2 SQIVND (reference sequence). J gave up 0 bases and V 0 bases, and 5 bases lay outside the gene matches. CDR3 DNA sequence: TGTGCCAGTAGTATAGATTTGGCTAGCGGCTCCTACAATGAGCAGTTCTTC. Translated: CASSIDLASGSYNEQFF. The entire variable domain, with the rest obtained from reference TRBV19 and TRBJ2-1, is as follows: DGGITQSPKYLFRKEGQNVTLSCEQNLNHDAMYWYRQDPGQGLRLIYYSQIVNDFQKGDIAEGYSVSREKKESFPLTVTSAQKNPTAFYLCASSIDLASGSYNEQFFGPGTRLTVL.

The rearrangement uses TRBV18 and TRBJ1-1; perhaps TRBD1 as D (5 bases). Looked up from germline, CDR1 is KGHSH and CDR2 is LQKENI. Trimming pared 5 bases from V and 10 bases from J, leaving 17 bases between. The CDR3 has 13 residues. CDR3 coding DNA: TGTGCCAGCTCAGCGGGCGGGGGACCGCGAGCTTTCTTT. It codes for CASSAGGGPRAFF.

This chain uses TRBV9 with TRBJ2-2; TRBD2 is a possible D gene (6 bases). Germline V gives CDR1 SGDLS, CDR2 YYNGEE. V dropped 0 bases and J dropped 2 bases, with 11 bases sitting between them. CDR3 length: 16 residues. DNA of the CDR3: TGTGCCAGCAGCGTAGGGAGTAGCGGTAACACCGGGGAGCTGTTTTTT. Translating gives CASSVGSSGNTGELFF.

The chain recombines TRBV6-6 with TRBJ2-1; no clear D. V dropped 0 bases and J dropped 13 bases, with 7 bases sitting between them. Per the germline V gene, CDR1 is MNHNY and CDR2 is SVGAGI (reference sequence). This CDR3 comprises 11 residues. The DNA of the CDR3 is TGTGCCAGCAGTTACTCGGGCCTACAGTTCTTC. As protein: CASSYSGLQFF.

The CDR3 region is CASSLRTSGRAIDEQFF. The CDR3, as DNA: TGCGCCAGCAGCTTGAGAACTAGCGGGAGGGCCATAGATGAGCAGTTCTTC. The chain recombines TRBV5-1 with TRBJ2-1; 13 bases fit TRBD2. V shed 1 base, J shed 8 bases, and the junction held 9 bases outside the gene matches. Germline CDR1 reads SGHRS; CDR2 reads YFSETQ. The CDR3 extends over 17 amino acids.